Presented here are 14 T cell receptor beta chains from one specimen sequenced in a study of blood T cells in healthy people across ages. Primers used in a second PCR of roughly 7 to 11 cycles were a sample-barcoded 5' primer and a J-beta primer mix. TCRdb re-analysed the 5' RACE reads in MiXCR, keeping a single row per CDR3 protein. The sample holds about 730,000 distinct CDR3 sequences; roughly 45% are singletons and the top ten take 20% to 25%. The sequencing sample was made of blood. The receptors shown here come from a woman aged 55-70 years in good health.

CDR3 DNA sequence: TGCAGCGTCCAGAGGGTAGGGTCTACCTACGAGCAGTTCTTC. Amino acids: CSVQRVGSTYEQFF. This chain links TRBV20-1 with TRBJ2-1; tentative D call: TRBD2 (5 bases). Germline V gene data show CDR1 as DFQATT and CDR2 as SNEGSKA (reference sequence). This CDR3 is built from 14 residues.

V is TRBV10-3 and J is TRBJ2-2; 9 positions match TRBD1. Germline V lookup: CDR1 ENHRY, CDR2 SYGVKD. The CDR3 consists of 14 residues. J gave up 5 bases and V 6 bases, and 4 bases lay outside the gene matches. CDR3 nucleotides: TGTGCCATCAGGGGGACAGGGTCAACCGGGGAGCTGTTTTTT. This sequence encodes CAIRGTGSTGELFF.

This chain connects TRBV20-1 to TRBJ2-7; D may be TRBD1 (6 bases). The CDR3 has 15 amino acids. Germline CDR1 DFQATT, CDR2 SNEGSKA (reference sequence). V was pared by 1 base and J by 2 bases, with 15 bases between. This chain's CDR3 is CSARASGTSPYEQYF. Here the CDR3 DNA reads TGCAGTGCTAGAGCTAGTGGGACAAGCCCCTACGAGCAGTACTTC.

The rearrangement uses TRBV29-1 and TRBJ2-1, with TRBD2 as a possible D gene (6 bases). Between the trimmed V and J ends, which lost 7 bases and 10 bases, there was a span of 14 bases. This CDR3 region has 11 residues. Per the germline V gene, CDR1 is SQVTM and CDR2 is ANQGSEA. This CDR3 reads CSGSRGVEQFF. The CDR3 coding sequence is TGCAGCGGTTCTCGCGGGGTCGAGCAGTTCTTC.

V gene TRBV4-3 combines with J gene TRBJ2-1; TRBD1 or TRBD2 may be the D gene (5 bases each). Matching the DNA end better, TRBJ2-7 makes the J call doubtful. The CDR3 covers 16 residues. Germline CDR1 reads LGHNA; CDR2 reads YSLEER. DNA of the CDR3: TGCGCCAGCAGCCAAGGCCGGGGCGGCTCCTACAATGAGCAGTACTTC. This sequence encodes CASSQGRGGSYNEQYF.

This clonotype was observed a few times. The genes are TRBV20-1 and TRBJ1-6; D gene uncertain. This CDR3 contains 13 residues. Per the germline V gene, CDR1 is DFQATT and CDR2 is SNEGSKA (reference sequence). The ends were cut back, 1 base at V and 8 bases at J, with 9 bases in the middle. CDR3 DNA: TGCAGTGCTAGAGTCAAAATGGATTCACCCCTCCACTTT. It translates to CSARVKMDSPLHF.

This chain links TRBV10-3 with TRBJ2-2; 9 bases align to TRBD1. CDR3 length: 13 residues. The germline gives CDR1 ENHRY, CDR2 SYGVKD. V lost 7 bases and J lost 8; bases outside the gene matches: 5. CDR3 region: CAIMGTGKGELFF. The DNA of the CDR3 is TGTGCCATCATGGGGACAGGGAAAGGGGAGCTGTTTTTT.

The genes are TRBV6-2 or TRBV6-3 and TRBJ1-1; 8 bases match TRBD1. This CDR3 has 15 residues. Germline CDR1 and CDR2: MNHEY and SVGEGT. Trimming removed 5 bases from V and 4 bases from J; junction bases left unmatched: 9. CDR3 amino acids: CASSGDGQGVTEAFF. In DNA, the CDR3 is TGTGCCAGCAGTGGGGACGGACAGGGCGTCACTGAAGCTTTCTTT.

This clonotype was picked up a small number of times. The CDR3 reads CASSPLDQLSSEAFF. CDR3 DNA: TGTGCCAGCTCACCATTAGATCAGCTGAGTTCTGAAGCTTTCTTT. This chain connects TRBV18 to TRBJ1-1; the D is unclear. Germline V gene data show CDR1 as KGHSH and CDR2 as LQKENI. Trimming removed 2 bases at V and 6 bases at J, with 16 bases between. The CDR3 loop spans 15 amino acids.

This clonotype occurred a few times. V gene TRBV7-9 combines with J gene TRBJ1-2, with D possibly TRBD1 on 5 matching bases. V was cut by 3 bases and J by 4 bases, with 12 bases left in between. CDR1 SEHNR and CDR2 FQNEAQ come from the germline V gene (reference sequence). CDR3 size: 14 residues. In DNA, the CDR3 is TGTGCCAGCAGCTTCGTAGGGGTCCTCTATGGCTACACCTTC. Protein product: CASSFVGVLYGYTF.

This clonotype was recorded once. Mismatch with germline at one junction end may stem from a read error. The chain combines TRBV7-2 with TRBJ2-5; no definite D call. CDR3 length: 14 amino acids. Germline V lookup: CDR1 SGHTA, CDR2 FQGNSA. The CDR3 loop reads CAISLVSAGETQYF. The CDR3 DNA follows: TGTGCCATCAGCTTAGTGTCCGCCGGGGAGACCCAGTACTTC.

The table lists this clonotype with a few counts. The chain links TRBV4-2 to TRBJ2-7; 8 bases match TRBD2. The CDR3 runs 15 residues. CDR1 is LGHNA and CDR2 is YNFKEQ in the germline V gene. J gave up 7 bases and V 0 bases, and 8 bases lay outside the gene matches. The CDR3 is CASSQDLAGWGEQYF. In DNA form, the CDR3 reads TGTGCCAGCAGCCAAGATCTAGCGGGCTGGGGAGAGCAGTACTTC.

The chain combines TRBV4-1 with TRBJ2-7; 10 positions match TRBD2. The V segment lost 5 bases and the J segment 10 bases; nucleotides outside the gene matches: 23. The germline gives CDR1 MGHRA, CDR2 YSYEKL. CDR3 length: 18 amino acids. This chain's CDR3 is CASSKTAQREGLGFAQYF. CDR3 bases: TGCGCCAGCAGCAAAACTGCTCAGCGGGAGGGCCTAGGATTTGCACAGTACTTC.

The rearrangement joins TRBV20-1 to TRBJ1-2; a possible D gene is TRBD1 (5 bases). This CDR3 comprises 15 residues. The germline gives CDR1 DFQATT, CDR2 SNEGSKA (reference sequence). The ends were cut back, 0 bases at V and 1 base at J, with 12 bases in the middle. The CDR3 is CSAREKGRRNYGYTF. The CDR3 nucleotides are TGCAGTGCTAGAGAGAAGGGGCGGCGTAACTATGGCTACACCTTC.